This T cell receptor beta chain was recovered during a study of neurological immune-mediated disorders. Time point noted: longitudinal time-point 2. A total of 2 million PBMCs stored at -80 degrees C provided the unsorted libraries. The CDR3 spans 15 residues. V lost 2 bases to trimming and J lost 1 base, with 13 bases between them. Looked up from germline, CDR1 is SGHDT and CDR2 is YYEEEE. General study findings and limits: Expanded clones shared no CDR3 amino acid sequences across subjects, suggesting private repertoires in all groups.

This clonotype was recorded many times. The antigen is unknown. The cDNA was synthesized by means of template-switch 5'RACE, which was carried out with 10-nucleotide random UMIs. In TCRdb, the 5' RACE reads were re-called with MiXCR into one record per CDR3 protein. Here the sample spans fewer than 40,000 distinct CDR3 sequences, roughly an eighth being singletons. The receptor comes from a woman in her thirties or forties in good health. This chain links TRBV5-6 with TRBJ2-7; TRBD2 might be the D (5 bases). Specimen: PBMCs. CDR3 sequence: CASSFISTGSYEQYF. CDR3 sequence (DNA): TGTGCCAGCAGCTTCATCTCAACGGGGTCCTACGAGCAGTACTTC. Supplemented by reference TRBV5-6 and TRBJ2-7, the full variable domain reads DAGVTQSPTHLIKTRGQQVTLRCSPKSGHDTVSWYQQALGQGPQFIFQYYEEEERQRGNFPDRFSGHQFPNYSSELNVNALLLGDSALYLCASSFISTGSYEQYFGPGTRLTVT.